These 13 T cell receptor beta chains originate from one sample sequenced in a study of blood T cell repertoires in COVID-19. The repertoire was sequenced with immunoSEQ multiplex PCR; TCRdb's copy has only in-frame clones and lacks some. The repertoire holds some 70,000 clones, with roughly 84% as singletons. The sequencing input was peripheral blood. These TCRs come from a man in his fifties with active COVID-19.

The J gene is TRBJ2-1, the V gene TRBV7-9, with D perhaps TRBD1 (6 bases). Germline V lookup: CDR1 SEHNR, CDR2 FQNEAQ (reference sequence). The CDR3 runs to 13 residues. V dropped 4 bases and J dropped 4 bases, with 8 bases sitting between them. CDR3 in DNA: TGTGCCAGCAGCTCCGGACAGTACAATGAGCAGTTCTTC. Protein: CASSSGQYNEQFF.

This clone has just a few counts. The chain links TRBV6-5 to TRBJ2-5; 7 nucleotides align to TRBD2. With 6 bases clipped from V and 5 bases from J, the junction kept 6 bases outside the gene matches. CDR1 and CDR2 from the germline V gene are MNHEY and SVGAGI. The CDR3 consists of 13 residues. CDR3 amino acids: CASRRLALETQYF. Written as DNA, the CDR3 is TGTGCCAGCAGGCGACTAGCATTGGAGACCCAGTACTTC.

This clone appeared a single time. V usage is TRBV28 and J usage is TRBJ1-5; perhaps TRBD1 as D (5 bases). V lost 5 bases and J 1 base, leaving 9 bases between the germline ends. The CDR3 is made up of 14 amino acids. In germline, CDR1 is MDHEN, CDR2 SYDVKM. In DNA form, the CDR3 reads TGTGCCAGCAGTATTAGGGGCAGCAATCAGCCCCAGCATTTT. Translation gives CASSIRGSNQPQHF.

V usage is TRBV9 and J usage is TRBJ1-5, with TRBD1 identical over 7 bases. Trimming at V came to 2 bases and at J to 4 bases, leaving 6 bases not matched to a gene. Germline V gene lookup returns CDR1 SGDLS and CDR2 YYNGEE. The CDR3 contains 15 residues. CDR3 nucleotide sequence: TGTGCCAGCAGCGTCCACGACAGGGCGAATCAGCCCCAGCATTTT. Translating it yields CASSVHDRANQPQHF.

V is TRBV5-6 and J is TRBJ2-5; 12 bases align to TRBD2. With 1 base clipped from V and 3 bases from J, the junction kept 1 base outside the gene matches. The CDR3 loop spans 15 amino acids. Germline CDR1 is SGHDT and CDR2 is YYEEEE. The CDR3 sequence: CASSLRLAGEETQYF. The CDR3, as DNA: TGTGCCAGCAGCTTGAGACTAGCGGGAGAAGAGACCCAGTACTTC.

V gene TRBV6-1 combines with J gene TRBJ2-7; possibly TRBD2 for D (6 bases). V gave up 2 bases and J gave up 0 bases, with 20 bases separating them. This CDR3 spans 18 amino acids. Germline V CDR1 and CDR2: MNHNS, SASEGT. The CDR3 loop reads CASSELRWRGYDSYEQYF. The CDR3 nucleotides are TGTGCCAGCAGTGAACTCCGGTGGAGGGGATACGACTCCTACGAGCAGTACTTC.

This clone showed up just a few times. The chain has TRBV12-3 or TRBV12-4 and TRBJ1-5, with unresolved D. The CDR3 loop spans 12 amino acids. V was trimmed by 6 bases and J by 11 bases, leaving 14 bases between them. The CDR3 loop reads CASSLSLSTQHF. The CDR3 nucleotides are TGTGCCAGCAGCCTGTCCTTATCTACCCAGCATTTT.

The chain is built from TRBV7-9 and TRBJ1-4; 9 nucleotides agree with TRBD1. Trimming removed 2 bases from V and 7 bases from J; junction bases left unmatched: 2. The germline gives CDR1 SEHNR, CDR2 FQNEAQ (reference sequence). The length of the CDR3 is 14 residues. This CDR3 is CASSLSTGGEKLFF. In DNA form, the CDR3 reads TGTGCCAGCAGCTTATCGACAGGGGGTGAAAAACTGTTTTTT.

This chain uses TRBV12-3 or TRBV12-4 with TRBJ1-5; D uncertain. The CDR3 runs 12 residues. V was shortened by 3 bases and J by 11 bases, with 11 bases between the two germline ends. The CDR3 loop reads CASSFWGGTQHF. CDR3 coding DNA: TGTGCCAGCAGTTTCTGGGGAGGGACCCAGCATTTT.

This chain uses TRBV2 with TRBJ2-7, with a weak D call TRBD1 (6 bases). Trimming removed 3 bases at V and 5 bases at J, with 14 bases between. Germline V CDR1 and CDR2: SNHLY, FYNNEI. The CDR3 is 14 residues long. CDR3 bases: TGTGCCAGCAGTGAGAGTCAGGGGTACGACGAGCAGTACTTC. This encodes CASSESQGYDEQYF.

CDR3 bases: TGCGCCAGCAGCTTGGGGACAAGGGCGCATGGCTACACCTTC. This gives the protein CASSLGTRAHGYTF. The rearrangement uses TRBV5-1 and TRBJ1-2, with D possibly TRBD1 on 5 matching bases. V was pared by 0 bases and J by 6 bases, with 12 bases between. Germline CDR1 SGHRS, CDR2 YFSETQ. This CDR3 has 14 residues.

The chain combines TRBV9 with TRBJ1-1; D is ambiguous. Germline lookup yields CDR1 SGDLS and CDR2 YYNGEE. The CDR3 is 14 amino acids. The V end lost 0 bases, the J end lost 1 base, and 7 bases lay between the germline ends. The CDR3 spells CASSVGPRNTEAFF. CDR3 nucleotides: TGTGCCAGCAGCGTAGGGCCAAGGAACACTGAAGCTTTCTTT.

This sequence joins TRBV10-2 and TRBJ2-1, with D possibly TRBD1 on 6 matching bases. The V end lost 6 bases, the J end lost 7 bases, and 13 bases lay between the germline ends. Germline V lookup: CDR1 WSHSY, CDR2 SAAADI. The CDR3 runs to 13 residues. CDR3 in amino acids: CASSSTGKNEQFF. The CDR3 nucleotides read TGCGCCAGCAGCTCTACAGGGAAAAATGAGCAGTTCTTC.